This TCR beta chain was sequenced for a study of cytomegalovirus exposure and HLA in healthy donors. Per germline, CDR1 SGHVS and CDR2 FQNEAQ. CDR3 length: 15 residues. The V and J ends lost 5 bases and 5 bases respectively, with 16 bases between them. Worth noting for this clone: What it binds is unknown.

This PCR relied on a set of 60 Vbeta primers and 13 Jbeta primers. Generated by immunoSEQ multiplex PCR, the TCRdb table keeps only in-frame clones and is missing some. Of 90,000 to 130,000 clones listed, just over 75% are singletons. Study-wide points: A later look showed TCR association rates differing by HLA locus, highest for DRB1 and lowest for HLA-C. Immune exposure data for these donors was limited to CMV serostatus. Productive status was seen about 90% or about 30% of the time for most TCR beta V segments in an earlier analysis. Near-uniform donor sequencing depth was presumed by presence/absence analyses.

Sequencing was done on a sample of PBMCs. The origin of this receptor is a man aged 25 to 45 in good health and CMV-seropositive. The chain carries TRBV7-8 and TRBJ2-1; TRBD1 might be the D (5 bases). Here the CDR3 DNA reads TGTGCCAGCAGCCCCCTGGAACAGGTCGACAATGAGCAGTTCTTC. Its translation: CASSPLEQVDNEQFF.